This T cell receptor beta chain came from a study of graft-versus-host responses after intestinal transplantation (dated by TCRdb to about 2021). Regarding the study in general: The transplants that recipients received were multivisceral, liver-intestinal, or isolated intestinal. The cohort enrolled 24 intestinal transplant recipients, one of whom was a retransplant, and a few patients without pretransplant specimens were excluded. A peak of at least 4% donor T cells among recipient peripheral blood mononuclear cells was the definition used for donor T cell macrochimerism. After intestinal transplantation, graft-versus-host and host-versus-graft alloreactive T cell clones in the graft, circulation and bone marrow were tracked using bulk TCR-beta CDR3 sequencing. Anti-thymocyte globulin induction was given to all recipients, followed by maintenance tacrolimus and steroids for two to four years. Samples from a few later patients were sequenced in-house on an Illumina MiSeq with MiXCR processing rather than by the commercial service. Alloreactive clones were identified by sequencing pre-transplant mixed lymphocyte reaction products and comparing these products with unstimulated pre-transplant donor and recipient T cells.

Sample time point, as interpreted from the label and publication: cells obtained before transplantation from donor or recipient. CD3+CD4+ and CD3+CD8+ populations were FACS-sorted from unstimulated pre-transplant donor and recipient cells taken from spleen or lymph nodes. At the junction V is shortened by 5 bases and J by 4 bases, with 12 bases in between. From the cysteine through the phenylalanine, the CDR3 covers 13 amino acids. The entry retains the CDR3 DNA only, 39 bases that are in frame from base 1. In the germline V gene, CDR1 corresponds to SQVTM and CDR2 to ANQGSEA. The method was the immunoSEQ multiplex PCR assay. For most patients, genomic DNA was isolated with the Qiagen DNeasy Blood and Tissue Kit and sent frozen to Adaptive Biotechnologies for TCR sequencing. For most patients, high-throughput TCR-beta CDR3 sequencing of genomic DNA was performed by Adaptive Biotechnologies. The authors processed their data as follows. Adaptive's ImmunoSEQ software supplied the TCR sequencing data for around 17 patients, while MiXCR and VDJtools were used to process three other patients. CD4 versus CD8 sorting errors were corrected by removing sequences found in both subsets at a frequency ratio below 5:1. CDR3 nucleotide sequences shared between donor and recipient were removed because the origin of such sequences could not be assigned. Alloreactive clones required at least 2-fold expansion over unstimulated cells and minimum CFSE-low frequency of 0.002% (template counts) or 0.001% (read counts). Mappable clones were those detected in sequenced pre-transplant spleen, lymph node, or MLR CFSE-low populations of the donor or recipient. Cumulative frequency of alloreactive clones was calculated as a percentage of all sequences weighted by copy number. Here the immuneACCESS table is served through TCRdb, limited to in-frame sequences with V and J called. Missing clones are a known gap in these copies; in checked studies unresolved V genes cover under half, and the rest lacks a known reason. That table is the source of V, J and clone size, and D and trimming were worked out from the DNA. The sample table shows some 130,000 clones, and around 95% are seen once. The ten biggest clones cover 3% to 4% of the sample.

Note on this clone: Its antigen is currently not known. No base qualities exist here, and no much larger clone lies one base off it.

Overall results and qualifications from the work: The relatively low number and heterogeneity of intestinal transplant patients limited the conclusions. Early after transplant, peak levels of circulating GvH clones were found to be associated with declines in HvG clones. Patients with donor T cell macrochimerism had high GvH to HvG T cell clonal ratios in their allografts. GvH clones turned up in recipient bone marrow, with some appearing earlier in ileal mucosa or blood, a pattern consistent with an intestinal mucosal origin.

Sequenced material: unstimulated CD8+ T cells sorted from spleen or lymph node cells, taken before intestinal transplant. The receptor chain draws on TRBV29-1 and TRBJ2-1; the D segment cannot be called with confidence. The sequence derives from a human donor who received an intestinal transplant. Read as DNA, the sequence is TGCAGCGTTATGGCGGTTTTATACAATGAGCAGTTCTTC. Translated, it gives CSVMAVLYNEQFF.